Sequencing of this T cell receptor beta chain was carried out in a study of early T cells in non-severe SARS-CoV-2 infection. Looking at the study overall: Sequencing input comprised bulk RNA from unsorted whole blood; chain pairing was not available. Study-wide results and caveats: VDJdb-based annotation leaned toward anti-spike CD8 responses and missed private and CD4 specificities.

Trimming cost V 4 bases and J 7 bases, with 15 bases left between them. Per germline, CDR1 LGHNA and CDR2 YNFKEQ. The CDR3 sequence is 14 residues long. In its sample, this clonotype was seen many times. Its antigen is as yet unknown. TCRdb re-derived calls from the 5' RACE reads in MiXCR, one entry per CDR3 protein. The sample carries 69,000 or so distinct CDR3 sequences, less than 15% recorded once. This clonotype originated in an adult who was a healthcare worker with PCR-confirmed SARS-CoV-2 infection or an uninfected control (not recorded which). The chain joins TRBV4-2 to TRBJ2-3; tentatively, D is TRBD2 (6 bases). Sequenced: whole blood. Here the CDR3 reads CASSPRGSANTQYF. The CDR3 nucleotides are TGTGCCAGCAGCCCCCGGGGGAGCGCTAATACGCAGTATTTT.